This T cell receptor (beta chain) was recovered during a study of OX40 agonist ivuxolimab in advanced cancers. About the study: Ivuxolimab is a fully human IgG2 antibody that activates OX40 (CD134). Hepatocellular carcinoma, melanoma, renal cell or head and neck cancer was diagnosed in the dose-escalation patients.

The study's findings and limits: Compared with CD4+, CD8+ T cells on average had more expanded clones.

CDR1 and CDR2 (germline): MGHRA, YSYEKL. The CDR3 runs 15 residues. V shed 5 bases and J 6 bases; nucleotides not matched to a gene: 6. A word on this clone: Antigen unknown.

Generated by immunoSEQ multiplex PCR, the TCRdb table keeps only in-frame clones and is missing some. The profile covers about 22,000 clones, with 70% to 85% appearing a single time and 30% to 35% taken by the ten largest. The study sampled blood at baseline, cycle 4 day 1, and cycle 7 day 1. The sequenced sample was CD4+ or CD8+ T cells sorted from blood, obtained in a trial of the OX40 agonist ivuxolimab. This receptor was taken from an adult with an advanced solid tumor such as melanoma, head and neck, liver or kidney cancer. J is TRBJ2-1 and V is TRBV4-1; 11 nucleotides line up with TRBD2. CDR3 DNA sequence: TGCGCCAGCAGCTTTTTAGCGGGAGGGAGCAATGAGCAGTTCTTC. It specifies CASSFLAGGSNEQFF.